This T cell receptor beta chain was captured in a study of blood T cell repertoires in COVID-19. V was shortened by 1 base and J by 6 bases, with 9 bases between the two germline ends. CDR1 is LGHDT, CDR2 YNNKEL, per germline (reference sequence). This CDR3 comprises 13 residues. Data came from immunoSEQ multiplex PCR; TCRdb stores just in-frame clones and leaves some out. The table has about 180,000 clones, about four fifths seen once. As to this clone: The sample holds other DNA sequences that translate to the same CDR3.

This clonotype originated in a woman aged 60-75 years with COVID-19, enrolled during active disease. The genes are TRBV3-1 (or the pseudogene TRBV3-2) and TRBJ1-2, with a possible D match to TRBD1 (5 bases). The source material was peripheral blood. The CDR3 reads CASSQVQGDGYTF. CDR3 nucleotide sequence: TGTGCCAGCAGCCAAGTCCAAGGGGATGGCTACACCTTC.